The 26 T cell receptor beta chains presented below share a single source sample, sequenced in a study of T cells in Graves' hyperthyroidism and ophthalmopathy. TCR beta CDR3 regions were amplified from RNA. HTBI primers were the set used in a first-round RT-PCR of the TCR CDR3. Each CDR3 protein is one row after TCRdb ran MiXCR on the multiplex PCR reads. The sample holds approximately 300,000 distinct CDR3 sequences, more than 15% seen once. The sequenced material came from blood. These receptors originate from an older woman with Graves' ophthalmopathy.

This clonotype showed up just a few times. The chain has TRBV20-1 and TRBJ2-3, with 8 nucleotides matching TRBD2. After removal of 3 bases from V and 4 bases from J, the junction contained 3 bases not matched to a gene. The germline V gene has CDR1 DFQATT and CDR2 SNEGSKA (reference sequence). CDR3 length equals 13 residues. The CDR3 here is CSARPGGADTQYF. The CDR3, as DNA: TGCAGTGCTAGGCCGGGGGGGGCAGATACGCAGTATTTT.

The rearrangement joins TRBV28 to TRBJ1-1, with a weak D call TRBD1 (6 bases). Germline-derived CDR1 and CDR2 are MDHEN and SYDVKM. The CDR3 contains 13 residues. V dropped 8 bases and J dropped 0 bases, with 10 bases sitting between them. CDR3 residues: CASRTVMNTEAFF. DNA for the CDR3: TGTGCCAGCCGGACAGTAATGAACACTGAAGCTTTCTTT.

This clonotype came up many times. This chain links TRBV20-1 with TRBJ2-1; 12 nucleotides align to TRBD2. V lost 0 bases and J lost 6; bases outside the gene matches: 3. CDR1 and CDR2 from the germline V gene are DFQATT and SNEGSKA (reference sequence). The CDR3 spans 15 residues. DNA for the CDR3: TGCAGTGCTAGAGACCCGACTAGCGGGGGCAATGAGCAGTTCTTC. It translates to CSARDPTSGGNEQFF.

This CDR3 reads CAISERVTSGSDTQYF. The CDR3 coding sequence is TGTGCCATCAGTGAGCGGGTGACTAGCGGGAGTGATACGCAGTATTTT. V usage is TRBV10-3 and J usage is TRBJ2-3; 12 nucleotides align to TRBD2. J gave up 6 bases and V 2 bases, and 6 bases lay outside the gene matches. The CDR3 covers 16 residues. Looked up from germline, CDR1 is ENHRY and CDR2 is SYGVKD.

In the case of this clonotype: A read error may explain this, as a much larger clone is one base away. The J gene is TRBJ2-5, the V gene TRBV20-1; 10 nucleotides agree with TRBD2. The CDR3 runs 18 residues. The V gene end was trimmed by 5 bases and the J gene end by 7 bases; junction bases not matched to a gene: 22. In germline, CDR1 is DFQATT, CDR2 SNEGSKA (reference sequence). The CDR3 sequence is CSAVPLKEASGSGGTQYF. The DNA of the CDR3 is TGCAGTGCTGTCCCTCTCAAAGAGGCTAGCGGGAGCGGTGGGACCCAGTACTTC.

V usage is TRBV20-1 and J usage is TRBJ2-7, with D possibly being TRBD1 (5 bases). The CDR3 extends over 14 amino acids. V was shortened by 3 bases and J by 9 bases, with 21 bases between the two germline ends. The germline CDR1 and CDR2 sequences are DFQATT and SNEGSKA (reference sequence). The CDR3 coding sequence is TGCAGTGCTAGTTCGGACACCCGAATCGTCGGGCAGTACTTC. Protein: CSASSDTRIVGQYF.

This clonotype was recorded many times. This chain uses TRBV11-2 with TRBJ2-2, with a possible D match to TRBD2 (6 bases). The CDR3 sequence is 16 residues long. CDR1 and CDR2 (germline): SGHAT, FQNNGV. Trimming pared 5 bases from V and 0 bases from J, leaving 13 bases between. The CDR3 nucleotides read TGTGCCAGCAGCCTTAGCGGACACGCGAACACCGGGGAGCTGTTTTTT. It specifies CASSLSGHANTGELFF.

This chain links TRBV20-1 with TRBJ1-6; D ambiguous. Trimming cost V 0 bases and J 5 bases, with 17 bases left between them. Germline values: CDR1 DFQATT, CDR2 SNEGSKA (reference sequence). The CDR3 totals 17 residues. The CDR3 here is CSARDLGGRDHNSPLHF. The CDR3 DNA reads TGCAGTGCTAGAGATCTGGGAGGGAGGGATCATAATTCACCCCTCCACTTT.

This clonotype was counted between two and nine times. The chain links TRBV5-1 to TRBJ1-3; D uncertain. The germline V gene has CDR1 SGHRS and CDR2 YFSETQ. The CDR3 is made up of 16 amino acids. V was clipped by 3 bases and J by 0 bases, with 13 bases between them. CDR3 protein: CASSSQLKSSGNTIYF. CDR3 bases: TGCGCCAGCAGCTCCCAATTGAAATCCTCTGGAAACACCATATATTTT.

As for this clonotype: Possible read error: a much larger clone is one base away. The J gene is TRBJ2-1, the V gene TRBV29-1; 9 bases align to TRBD1. Germline loops: CDR1 SQVTM, CDR2 ANQGSEA. V gave up 3 bases and J gave up 8 bases; unmatched junction bases: 5. This CDR3 has 13 residues. CDR3 bases: TGCAGCGTTGAGGGACAGGGAGGCCATGAGCAGTTCTTC. This gives the protein CSVEGQGGHEQFF.

This clonotype was counted at least ten times. The chain is built from TRBV28 and TRBJ2-5; D not resolved. V was cut by 3 bases and J by 5 bases, with 10 bases left in between. The CDR3 length is 13 residues. Germline V gene lookup returns CDR1 MDHEN and CDR2 SYDVKM. CDR3 sequence reads: CASSFIQAETQYF. Here the CDR3 DNA reads TGTGCCAGCAGTTTTATTCAGGCTGAGACCCAGTACTTC.

This clonotype appeared many times. The rearrangement joins TRBV11-1 to TRBJ2-1; 7 positions agree with TRBD1. The CDR3 consists of 16 residues. CDR1 is SGHAT, CDR2 FQDESV, per germline (reference sequence). V was pared by 3 bases and J by 0 bases, with 5 bases of the junction left unmatched. The CDR3 protein is CASSLWTGSSYNEQFF. The CDR3 bases are TGTGCCAGCAGCTTGTGGACAGGCAGCTCCTACAATGAGCAGTTCTTC.

This sequence joins TRBV15 and TRBJ2-5, with a possible D match to TRBD1 (5 bases). Trimming shortened V by 0 bases and J by 3 bases, and 8 bases separated the two germline ends. Germline V gene lookup returns CDR1 LNHNV and CDR2 YYDKDF (reference sequence). The CDR3 spans 14 residues. The CDR3 region has the DNA TGTGCCACCAGCAGAGATCACAGGAAAGAGACCCAGTACTTC. Its translation: CATSRDHRKETQYF.

This clonotype was counted ten times or more. V usage is TRBV11-1 and J usage is TRBJ2-7; D perhaps matches TRBD1 (5 bases). Germline CDR1 reads SGHAT; CDR2 reads FQDESV (reference sequence). The CDR3 sequence is 16 residues long. V gave up 2 bases and J gave up 2 bases, with 16 bases separating them. CDR3 loop: CASSLSPDTRPYEQYF. The CDR3, as DNA: TGTGCCAGCAGCTTAAGTCCGGACACCAGGCCCTACGAGCAGTACTTC.

This clonotype was observed a handful of times. V is TRBV4-1 and J is TRBJ1-5; tentatively, D is TRBD1 (6 bases). Trimming removed 1 base from V and 7 bases from J, with 17 bases in between. CDR3 length: 16 residues. The germline CDR1 and CDR2 sequences are MGHRA and YSYEKL. CDR3 sequence reads: CASSQGSARGSQPQHF. In DNA form, the CDR3 reads TGCGCCAGCAGCCAAGGATCTGCCAGGGGCTCGCAGCCCCAGCATTTT.

This clonotype was counted only a few times. This sequence joins TRBV4-3 and TRBJ1-1; 8 bases map to TRBD1. J gave up 4 bases and V 1 base, and 5 bases lay outside the gene matches. The CDR3 consists of 15 residues. Germline V CDR1 and CDR2: LGHNA, YSLEER. The CDR3 region has the DNA TGCGCCAGCAGCCAAGGGACAGGGTTTGGCACTGAAGCTTTCTTT. It codes for CASSQGTGFGTEAFF.

This clonotype has a handful of counts. The chain has TRBV10-3 and TRBJ1-5; D ambiguous. The CDR3 length is 15 residues. The V and J ends lost 2 bases and 2 bases respectively, with 10 bases between them. The germline V gene encodes CDR1 ENHRY and CDR2 SYGVKD. DNA of the CDR3: TGTGCCATCAGTGAGAACCTGGGAGGCAATCAGCCCCAGCATTTT. Amino acids: CAISENLGGNQPQHF.

This clonotype was seen at least ten times. This rearrangement joins TRBV7-2 to TRBJ2-7, with D uncertain. The CDR3 runs to 13 residues. Trimming removed 0 bases at V and 2 bases at J, with 5 bases between. The germline CDR1 and CDR2 sequences are SGHTA and FQGNSA. In DNA form, the CDR3 reads TGTGCCAGCAGCTTAGCATTGACCTACGAGCAGTACTTC. Translating it yields CASSLALTYEQYF.

V is TRBV5-4 and J is TRBJ2-3; a possible D gene is TRBD2 (7 bases). This CDR3 is 15 amino acids long. Trimming removed 3 bases at V and 4 bases at J, with 15 bases between. Germline V gives CDR1 SGHNT, CDR2 YYREEE (reference sequence). The DNA of the CDR3 is TGTGCCAGCAGCTCCGGGGGGCCGGGCCCAGATACGCAGTATTTT. Encoded protein: CASSSGGPGPDTQYF.

This chain uses TRBV6-1 with TRBJ2-1, with TRBD1 identical over 7 bases. The V gene end was trimmed by 6 bases and the J gene end by 8 bases; junction bases not matched to a gene: 7. This CDR3 spans 13 amino acids. Per the germline V gene, CDR1 is MNHNS and CDR2 is SASEGT. The CDR3 region has the DNA TGTGCCAGCAGCAGGGGGAGCAGGCATGAGCAGTTCTTC. Translated, it gives CASSRGSRHEQFF.

In this sample, this clonotype turned up many times. This chain connects TRBV2 to TRBJ1-2; D unresolved. In germline, CDR1 is SNHLY, CDR2 FYNNEI. Trimming shortened V by 1 base and J by 1 base, and 7 bases separated the two germline ends. This CDR3 region has 14 residues. CDR3 bases: TGTGCCAGCAGTGAAGAGACGGTTAACTATGGCTACACCTTC. Translated: CASSEETVNYGYTF.

This clonotype was counted at least ten times. V gene TRBV11-2 combines with J gene TRBJ2-1, with TRBD2 matching 12 bases. This CDR3 has 15 amino acids. V gave up 5 bases and J gave up 8 bases; unmatched junction bases: 7. Germline V gene lookup returns CDR1 SGHAT and CDR2 FQNNGV. The CDR3 coding sequence is TGTGCCAGCAGCACCCTAGCGGGGGGGAAGTATGAGCAGTTCTTC. It translates to CASSTLAGGKYEQFF.

On this clonotype: This may stem from a read error, because a much larger clone lies one nucleotide away. The rearrangement uses TRBV6-1 and TRBJ2-1; 7 bases match TRBD1. Germline CDR1 MNHNS, CDR2 SASEGT. CDR3 size: 14 residues. Germline trimming cut 8 bases from V and 8 bases from J; bases unmatched to any gene: 12. CDR3 nucleotides: TGTGCCAGCTTACCCGGACAGGTCCACGATGAGCAGTTCTTC. It is translated as CASLPGQVHDEQFF.

Ten or more counts support this clonotype. The chain couples TRBV18 to TRBJ1-6; TRBD1 matches at 9 bases. The CDR3 totals 16 residues. The germline V gene has CDR1 KGHSH and CDR2 LQKENI. J lost 8 bases, V lost 3 bases, and 8 bases had no gene match. The CDR3 here is CASSPRTGAADSPLHF. The CDR3 DNA sequence: TGTGCCAGCTCACCTCGGACAGGGGCTGCTGATTCACCCCTCCACTTT. Based on the CDR3 plus reference TRBV18 and TRBJ1-6, the full variable domain is NAGVMQNPRHLVRRRGQEARLRCSPMKGHSHVYWYRQLPEEGLKFMVYLQKENIIDESGMPKERFSAEFPKEGPSILRIQQVVRGDSAAYFCASSPRTGAADSPLHFGNGTRLTVT.

V is TRBV6-6 and J is TRBJ1-1; D is possibly TRBD1 (5 bases). V was trimmed by 2 bases and J by 7 bases, leaving 17 bases between them. Germline CDR1 reads MNHNY; CDR2 reads SVGAGI (reference sequence). The CDR3 is 15 amino acids. This CDR3 reads CASSYNYDRVYEAFF. Here the CDR3 DNA reads TGTGCCAGCAGTTACAATTATGACAGAGTGTATGAAGCTTTCTTT.

The rearrangement uses TRBV13 and TRBJ2-7; TRBD2 is a possible D gene (6 bases). Per the germline V gene, CDR1 is PRHDT and CDR2 is FYEKMQ (reference sequence). The CDR3 length is 14 residues. Trimming left V 7 bases short and J 7 bases short, with 20 bases between. The CDR3 nucleotides are TGTGCCAGCACCCTACTGGGGGGTGCAAGGGAGCAGTACTTC. Translation: CASTLLGGAREQYF.